These 2 T cell receptor beta chains originate from one sample sequenced in a study of human T cells and chemical hapten exposure. One entry per CDR3 protein, called by TCRdb with MiXCR from the RACE reads. The data show roughly 100,000 distinct CDR3 sequences, 12% seen once. The time point: pre-sensitization, week 0. Treatment here: therapeutic diphenylcyclopropenone sensitization with weekly scalp DPC. This sample comprised whole blood, obtained in connection with sensitization to the hapten diphenylcyclopropenone (DPC). The receptors were sampled from a woman aged 45-65 years with alopecia areata. Some clones in this sample may be carry-over from other donors' samples.

This clonotype was found a few times. The J gene is TRBJ2-3, the V gene TRBV7-9; D call uncertain. The V gene's germline CDR1 is SEHNR and CDR2 FQNEAQ (reference sequence). The CDR3 sequence is 13 residues long. V gave up 5 bases and J gave up 5 bases, with 11 bases separating them. This CDR3 is CASSSRAQDTQYF. CDR3 nucleotide sequence: TGTGCCAGCAGCAGCCGGGCCCAAGATACGCAGTATTTT.

V is TRBV27 and J is TRBJ1-1; no firm D call. The germline V gene has CDR1 MNHEY and CDR2 SMNVEV (reference sequence). This CDR3 has 13 residues. The ends were cut back, 3 bases at V and 9 bases at J, with 14 bases in the middle. This CDR3 reads CASSFTRTEKAFF. The CDR3 DNA reads as TGTGCCAGCAGTTTCACCAGGACGGAGAAAGCTTTCTTT.